This T cell receptor beta chain was sequenced during a study of T cell repertoires in cytomegalovirus infection. TCRdb itself ran the reads through MiXCR, one entry per CDR3 protein. The sample lists about 450,000 distinct CDR3 sequences; 25% to 40% were seen once. Trimming took off 8 bases at V and 8 bases at J, with 19 bases between the two ends. The germline gives CDR1 MGHRA, CDR2 YSYEKL. The CDR3 covers 14 residues. This clonotype was seen more than once but under ten times. Sequencing used PBMCs. V gene TRBV4-1 combines with J gene TRBJ2-1, with a tentative D call TRBD2 (8 bases). This receptor was taken from a human donor in good health (CMV status not recorded). Some clones in this sample may be carry-over from other donors' samples. The CDR3 region has the DNA TGCGCCAGCCGCAGGGGGTCGGGGGGGGATGAGCAGTTCTTC. It is translated as CASRRGSGGDEQFF.